The 21 T cell receptor beta chains below were found in one sample sequenced in a study of blood T cell repertoires in COVID-19. TCRdb's copy holds only in-frame clones and misses some; the assay was immunoSEQ multiplex PCR. The sample consists of 110,000 to 150,000 clones, approximately 88% of them appearing once. Sequencing input: peripheral blood. These TCRs come from a man between 65 and 85 years old with acute or convalescent COVID-19.

The chain has TRBV5-1 and TRBJ1-2, with D possibly being TRBD1 (5 bases). Trimming removed 0 bases from V and 4 bases from J, with 13 bases in between. CDR1 is SGHRS, CDR2 YFSETQ, per germline. The CDR3 is 15 amino acids. As DNA, the CDR3 is TGCGCCAGCAGCTTGGACCAGGGTTGGGGCTATGGCTACACCTTC. Translating gives CASSLDQGWGYGYTF.

The J gene is TRBJ1-2, the V gene TRBV19; possibly TRBD1 for D (5 bases). The CDR3 contains 15 residues. Germline CDR1 reads LNHDA; CDR2 reads SQIVND (reference sequence). V gave up 7 bases and J gave up 7 bases, with 22 bases separating them. The CDR3 region is CASTSSLGRAFGYTF. The DNA for the CDR3 is TGTGCCAGTACCTCGTCTTTGGGCAGGGCCTTTGGCTACACCTTC.

This chain connects TRBV5-4 to TRBJ1-1, with TRBD1 as a possible D gene (5 bases). This CDR3 comprises 13 residues. Germline lookup yields CDR1 SGHNT and CDR2 YYREEE (reference sequence). V lost 4 bases, J lost 3 bases, and 10 bases lay in between. The CDR3 region is CASSRGFDTEAFF. CDR3 nucleotide sequence: TGTGCCAGCAGCAGGGGCTTTGACACTGAAGCTTTCTTT.

The CDR3 coding sequence is TGTGCCAGCAGCGGGACAGGGGGTCGAGAGACCCAGTACTTC. It specifies CASSGTGGRETQYF. V gene TRBV5-4 combines with J gene TRBJ2-5; 11 bases line up with TRBD1. Trimming cost V 4 bases and J 4 bases; bases outside gene matches: 3. Looked up from germline, CDR1 is SGHNT and CDR2 is YYREEE (reference sequence). The CDR3 is made up of 14 amino acids.

The genes are TRBV19 and TRBJ1-6; 8 positions match TRBD1. The CDR3 consists of 15 residues. Germline loops: CDR1 LNHDA, CDR2 SQIVND (reference sequence). Trimming at V came to 3 bases and at J to 9 bases, leaving 7 bases not matched to a gene. CDR3 coding DNA: TGTGCCAGTAGTATTGACAACAGGGGGGGTTCACCCCTCCACTTT. Translation gives CASSIDNRGGSPLHF.

The J gene is TRBJ2-1, the V gene TRBV5-1, with 11 bases aligning to TRBD2. The germline V gene encodes CDR1 SGHRS and CDR2 YFSETQ. V shed 4 bases and J 6 bases; nucleotides not matched to a gene: 6. The CDR3 is made up of 15 amino acids. The CDR3 region is CASSPLAGGVNEQFF. The CDR3 DNA is TGCGCCAGCAGCCCTCTAGCGGGGGGCGTCAATGAGCAGTTCTTC.

This rearrangement joins TRBV27 to TRBJ2-1; 9 nucleotides align to TRBD2. Trimming removed 6 bases from V and 6 bases from J; junction bases left unmatched: 18. CDR3 length: 18 amino acids. Germline CDR1 is MNHEY and CDR2 is SMNVEV (reference sequence). The CDR3 here is CASSRGRMGGGRANEQFF. The CDR3 region has the DNA TGTGCCAGCAGCCGGGGACGGATGGGTGGCGGGAGGGCCAATGAGCAGTTCTTC.

The CDR3 reads CASSALLRESSGNTIYF. DNA for the CDR3: TGTGCCAGCAGCGCGCTACTCAGGGAATCCTCTGGAAACACCATATATTTT. The chain carries TRBV7-9 and TRBJ1-3; the D gene is possibly TRBD1 (5 bases). From germline, CDR1 is SEHNR and CDR2 FQNEAQ (reference sequence). This CDR3 contains 17 residues. Trimming shortened V by 5 bases and J by 0 bases, and 17 bases separated the two germline ends.

The genes are TRBV7-9 and TRBJ1-1, with TRBD1 matching over 9 bases. With V trimmed by 5 bases and J by 3 bases, 4 bases remained unmatched. This CDR3 has 14 amino acids. Germline V gene lookup returns CDR1 SEHNR and CDR2 FQNEAQ (reference sequence). The CDR3 DNA is TGTGCCAGCAGCCAACAGGGGGCCGACACTGAAGCTTTCTTT. Its protein product is CASSQQGADTEAFF.

The chain has TRBV19 and TRBJ2-3, with TRBD2 matching 8 bases. The V gene end was trimmed by 8 bases and the J gene end by 4 bases; junction bases not matched to a gene: 8. This CDR3 region has 14 residues. Per the germline V gene, CDR1 is LNHDA and CDR2 is SQIVND (reference sequence). CDR3 loop: CASHPGGVADTQYF. DNA of the CDR3: TGTGCCAGTCACCCGGGAGGGGTCGCAGATACGCAGTATTTT.

This clone was observed a single time. The chain employs TRBV7-2 and TRBJ1-1, with D tentatively TRBD1 (6 bases). V was cut by 5 bases and J by 4 bases, with 17 bases left in between. CDR1 SGHTA and CDR2 FQGNSA come from the germline V gene. The CDR3 covers 15 residues. CDR3 residues: CASSPGQYWVTEAFF. The CDR3 DNA reads TGTGCCAGCAGCCCAGGACAGTATTGGGTCACTGAAGCTTTCTTT.

The chain carries TRBV28 and TRBJ2-1; 11 nucleotides align to TRBD1. The CDR3 loop spans 17 amino acids. CDR1 is MDHEN, CDR2 SYDVKM, per germline. J was trimmed by 8 bases and V by 1 base; bases with no gene match: 10. CDR3: CASSLSGRTGGRDEQFF. CDR3 DNA sequence: TGTGCCAGCAGTTTATCCGGGCGGACAGGGGGCAGGGATGAGCAGTTCTTC. The full variable domain, in which reference TRBV28 and TRBJ2-1 provide the parts outside the CDR3, is DVKVTQSSRYLVKRTGEKVFLECVQDMDHENMFWYRQDPGLGLRLIYFSYDVKMKEKGDIPEGYSVSREKKERFSLILESASTNQTSMYLCASSLSGRTGGRDEQFFGPGTRLTVL.

In its sample, this clone was seen a few times. This chain links TRBV19 with TRBJ1-1; no firm D call. V shed 1 base and J shed 9 bases, with 9 bases lying between them. Germline CDR1 is LNHDA and CDR2 is SQIVND (reference sequence). CDR3 length: 12 amino acids. CDR3 region: CASSIGSVKAFF. CDR3 sequence (DNA): TGTGCCAGTAGTATAGGGTCGGTGAAAGCTTTCTTT.

This clone has just a few counts. The chain recombines TRBV7-2 with TRBJ2-2; TRBD2 matches at 12 bases. The V segment lost 6 bases and the J segment 2 bases; nucleotides outside the gene matches: 4. The germline CDR1 and CDR2 sequences are SGHTA and FQGNSA. The CDR3 consists of 16 residues. The CDR3 here is CASRLAGGYNTGELFF. The CDR3 bases are TGTGCCAGCAGGCTAGCGGGGGGGTACAACACCGGGGAGCTGTTTTTT.

V and J are TRBV30 and TRBJ2-1, with D hard to call. This CDR3 spans 13 amino acids. The germline V and J ends were trimmed by 0 bases and 4 bases, with 7 bases remaining between them. Germline CDR1 and CDR2: GTSNPN and SVGIG (reference sequence). The CDR3 DNA is TGTGCCTGGAGTGTGAGCCGGTACAATGAGCAGTTCTTC. Translating gives CAWSVSRYNEQFF.

The V call is TRBV2, the J call TRBJ1-5; 7 bases are a match to TRBD1. This CDR3 comprises 13 residues. CDR1 is SNHLY and CDR2 is FYNNEI in the germline V gene. Losses at the gene ends were 10 bases for V and 3 bases for J; bases not matched to a gene: 6. The CDR3 DNA reads as TGTGCCACGACGACAGGGTTCAATCAGCCCCAGCATTTT. Amino acid sequence: CATTTGFNQPQHF.

The chain employs TRBV3-1 (or the pseudogene TRBV3-2) and TRBJ2-7, with TRBD2 matching 11 bases. J was trimmed by 2 bases and V by 3 bases; bases with no gene match: 3. The CDR3 covers 15 residues. Germline CDR1 LGHDT, CDR2 YNNKEL (reference sequence). The CDR3 DNA reads as TGTGCCAGCAGCCATAGCGGGGGGGGTACCTACGAGCAGTACTTC. Protein sequence: CASSHSGGGTYEQYF.

This clone has just one count. This chain uses TRBV3-1 (or the pseudogene TRBV3-2) with TRBJ2-3; a possible D gene is TRBD1 (6 bases). The CDR3 consists of 18 residues. Germline-derived CDR1 and CDR2 are LGHDT and YNNKEL (reference sequence). V shed 2 bases and J shed 1 base, with 19 bases lying between them. The CDR3 loop is CASSQTGQGIWGTDTQYF. In DNA form, the CDR3 reads TGTGCCAGCAGCCAAACTGGGCAGGGGATATGGGGCACAGATACGCAGTATTTT.

The V and J genes are TRBV11-2 and TRBJ1-3; D remains unclear. CDR3 size: 12 residues. Germline V gene lookup returns CDR1 SGHAT and CDR2 FQNNGV. Deletions cut 2 bases from V and 8 bases from J, with 7 bases between. The CDR3 bases are TGTGCCAGCAGCTTAACAGAATACACCATATATTTT. Amino acid sequence: CASSLTEYTIYF.

This clone has just a few counts. The chain joins TRBV5-4 to TRBJ1-2, with D possibly TRBD1 on 6 matching bases. CDR1 SGHNT and CDR2 YYREEE come from the germline V gene (reference sequence). The CDR3 sequence is 16 residues long. Trimming removed 0 bases at V and 4 bases at J, with 16 bases between. The CDR3 sequence is CASSLEGNRVTYGYTF. DNA of the CDR3: TGTGCCAGCAGCTTGGAGGGGAACAGGGTAACCTATGGCTACACCTTC. The full variable domain, completed using reference TRBV5-4 and TRBJ1-2, is ETGVTQSPTHLIKTRGQQVTLRCSSQSGHNTVSWYQQALGQGPQFIFQYYREEENGRGNFPPRFSGLQFPNYSSELNVNALELDDSALYLCASSLEGNRVTYGYTFGSGTRLTVV.

The chain recombines TRBV9 with TRBJ1-1; D call uncertain. Germline CDR1 and CDR2: SGDLS and YYNGEE. Between the trimmed V and J ends, which lost 0 bases and 0 bases, there was a span of 9 bases. The CDR3 sequence is 15 residues long. The CDR3 bases are TGTGCCAGCAGCGTAGGGCGACATATGAACACTGAAGCTTTCTTT. Protein product: CASSVGRHMNTEAFF.